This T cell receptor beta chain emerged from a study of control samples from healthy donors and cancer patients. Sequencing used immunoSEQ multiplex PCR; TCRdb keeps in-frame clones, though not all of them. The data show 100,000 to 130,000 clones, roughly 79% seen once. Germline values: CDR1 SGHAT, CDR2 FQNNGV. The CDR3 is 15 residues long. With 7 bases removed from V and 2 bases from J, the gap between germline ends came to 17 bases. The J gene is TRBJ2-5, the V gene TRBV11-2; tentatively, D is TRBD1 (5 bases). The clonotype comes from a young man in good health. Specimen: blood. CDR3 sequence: CASTPGLGRQETQYF. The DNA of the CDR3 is TGTGCCAGCACCCCCGGATTGGGGCGGCAAGAGACCCAGTACTTC.